A single sample gave rise to the 24 T cell receptor beta chains below, sequenced in a study of graft-versus-host responses after intestinal transplantation. Measured with immunoSEQ multiplex PCR; TCRdb has only the in-frame clones, and not every one. The sample has fewer than 60,000 clones, approximately 84% seen once. Their target antigens are unknown. The sample was unstimulated CD4+ T cells sorted from spleen or lymph node cells, taken before transplant. The receptor source for this set is a human donor who was the organ donor for an intestinal transplant.

Here the CDR3 reads CASSQGPTNYGYTF. The CDR3 DNA reads TGTGCCAGCTCGCAGGGGCCGACTAACTATGGCTACACCTTC. The genes are TRBV18 and TRBJ1-2, with D perhaps matching TRBD1 (6 bases). V was cut by 6 bases and J by 0 bases, with 11 bases left in between. The CDR3 contains 14 residues. The germline gives CDR1 KGHSH, CDR2 LQKENI.

The CDR3 protein is CASSVVAGTTDTQYF. DNA for the CDR3: TGTGCCAGCAGCGTAGTAGCGGGGACCACAGATACGCAGTATTTT. V is TRBV9 and J is TRBJ2-3; TRBD2 agrees at 8 bases. This CDR3 contains 15 residues. Germline-derived CDR1 and CDR2 are SGDLS and YYNGEE. Unmatched junction bases numbered 2, after V lost 0 bases and J lost 2 bases. Complete variable domain (other parts from reference TRBV9 and TRBJ2-3): DSGVTQTPKHLITATGQRVTLRCSPRSGDLSVYWYQQSLDQGLQFLIQYYNGEERAKGNILERFSAQQFPDLHSELNLSSLELGDSALYFCASSVVAGTTDTQYFGPGTRLTVL.

The rearrangement links TRBV4-3 to TRBJ2-2; no reliable D call. V was pared by 0 bases and J by 6 bases, with 11 bases between. Germline CDR1 is LGHNA and CDR2 is YSLEER. This CDR3 region has 15 residues. CDR3 bases: TGCGCCAGCAGCCAAGAATTGCTCGCCCCCGGGGAGCTGTTTTTT. It encodes CASSQELLAPGELFF.

The chain joins TRBV7-9 to TRBJ1-1, with D unresolved. V shed 1 base and J shed 6 bases, with 12 bases lying between them. Germline V gives CDR1 SEHNR, CDR2 FQNEAQ (reference sequence). The CDR3 is made up of 14 amino acids. The CDR3 loop is CASSLVPAAAEAFF. For the CDR3, the DNA is TGTGCCAGCAGCTTAGTACCCGCGGCGGCTGAAGCTTTCTTT.

The count of this clone is one. V usage is TRBV7-9 and J usage is TRBJ2-1; TRBD1 is a possible D gene (6 bases). This CDR3 has 14 residues. V lost 5 bases and J lost 0, with 8 bases in between. Germline values: CDR1 SEHNR, CDR2 FQNEAQ (reference sequence). Here the CDR3 DNA reads TGTGCCAGCAGCAACAGGGTCTCCTACAATGAGCAGTTCTTC. Translating gives CASSNRVSYNEQFF.

This clone occurred once. This chain's CDR3 is CASSWTSGGQETQYF. CDR3 sequence (DNA): TGTGCCAGCAGCTGGACTAGCGGGGGCCAAGAGACCCAGTACTTC. The rearrangement joins TRBV11-3 to TRBJ2-5; 13 nucleotides line up with TRBD2. Germline V lookup: CDR1 SGHNT, CDR2 YENEEA. V shed 4 bases, J shed 1 base, and the junction held 0 bases outside the gene matches. The CDR3 extends over 15 amino acids.

The chain recombines TRBV5-8 with TRBJ2-5; 11 bases align to TRBD2. The CDR3 totals 16 residues. CDR1 and CDR2 (germline): SGHTS, YDEGEE. The V gene end was trimmed by 4 bases and the J gene end by 0 bases; junction bases not matched to a gene: 5. The CDR3 here is CASSHGTSGHQETQYF. Written as DNA, the CDR3 is TGTGCCAGCAGCCATGGGACTAGCGGTCACCAAGAGACCCAGTACTTC.

A single count supports this clone. The chain uses TRBV27 and TRBJ1-5, with D unclear. Trimming took off 8 bases at V and 0 bases at J, with 14 bases between the two ends. The CDR3 loop spans 15 amino acids. CDR1 and CDR2 (germline): MNHEY, SMNVEV (reference sequence). The CDR3 region is CASGIGEHSNQPQHF. The CDR3 DNA reads TGTGCCAGCGGAATCGGGGAGCATAGCAATCAGCCCCAGCATTTT.

The chain links TRBV9 to TRBJ2-7, with 10 bases matching TRBD1. This CDR3 has 15 residues. J was trimmed by 2 bases and V by 4 bases; bases with no gene match: 6. Per the germline V gene, CDR1 is SGDLS and CDR2 is YYNGEE. The DNA for the CDR3 is TGTGCCAGCAGCAGAACGGGACAGGGGCCCTACGAGCAGTACTTC. Protein: CASSRTGQGPYEQYF.

The V gene is TRBV7-9, the J gene TRBJ2-5; 7 bases agree with TRBD2. This CDR3 has 13 residues. Germline CDR1 is SEHNR and CDR2 is FQNEAQ (reference sequence). V shed 4 bases and J 5 bases; nucleotides not matched to a gene: 4. DNA of the CDR3: TGTGCCAGCAGCTGGGGGGGATTGGAGACCCAGTACTTC. Protein product: CASSWGGLETQYF.

The chain has TRBV5-6 and TRBJ1-5, with D hard to call. The CDR3 sequence is 14 residues long. Trimming stripped 3 bases from V and 4 bases from J, with 11 bases between. Germline loops: CDR1 SGHDT, CDR2 YYEEEE. This chain's CDR3 is CASSSGLLNQPQHF. The CDR3 nucleotides read TGTGCCAGCAGCTCCGGGCTTCTAAATCAGCCCCAGCATTTT.

The rearrangement joins TRBV7-6 to TRBJ1-2, with a possible D match to TRBD1 (5 bases). Trimming stripped 1 base from V and 2 bases from J, with 11 bases between. The CDR3 consists of 15 residues. Germline CDR1 reads SGHVS; CDR2 reads FNYEAQ. The chain's CDR3 is CASSLGVSGNYGYTF. Here the CDR3 DNA reads TGTGCCAGCAGCTTAGGTGTTTCAGGGAACTATGGCTACACCTTC.

The genes are TRBV9 and TRBJ1-6, with D unclear. The germline CDR1 and CDR2 sequences are SGDLS and YYNGEE. CDR3 size: 22 residues. Trimming pared 4 bases from V and 7 bases from J, leaving 36 bases between. The CDR3 DNA follows: TGTGCCAGCAGCCCAGTATCCCAGTGGATTCGAACAGATAACTTTAACAATTCACCCCTCCACTTT. Protein sequence: CASSPVSQWIRTDNFNNSPLHF.

J is TRBJ2-3 and V is TRBV6-1; D is unclear. V shed 3 bases and J shed 3 bases, with 4 bases lying between them. From germline, CDR1 is MNHNS and CDR2 SASEGT. The CDR3 length is 12 residues. The CDR3 DNA sequence: TGTGCCAGCAGTGAGACAACAGATACGCAGTATTTT. It specifies CASSETTDTQYF.

V and J are TRBV11-3 and TRBJ2-5; TRBD2 matches at 7 bases. V dropped 4 bases and J dropped 5; count of bases not matched to a gene: 10. The germline V gene has CDR1 SGHNT and CDR2 YENEEA. The CDR3 is made up of 15 amino acids. The CDR3 protein is CASSYSGAFGETQYF. For the CDR3, the DNA is TGTGCCAGCAGCTACAGCGGGGCCTTCGGGGAGACCCAGTACTTC.

The V call is TRBV10-3, the J call TRBJ2-3; D uncertain. Germline V gene data show CDR1 as ENHRY and CDR2 as SYGVKD. The ends were cut back, 3 bases at V and 9 bases at J, with 10 bases in the middle. The CDR3 has 12 amino acids. The CDR3 spells CAISDYRETQYF. The CDR3 region has the DNA TGTGCCATCAGTGACTACAGAGAGACGCAGTATTTT.

The rearrangement joins TRBV18 to TRBJ2-3; 8 bases are a match to TRBD2. Germline CDR1 is KGHSH and CDR2 is LQKENI. The CDR3 consists of 19 residues. Trimming took 1 base from V and 1 from J; bases not matched to a gene: 13. CDR3 coding DNA: TGTGCCAGCTCACCACGGGTTTCAGCCAGCGGGAGTCGCACAGATACGCAGTATTTT. Its translation is CASSPRVSASGSRTDTQYF.

This chain joins TRBV9 and TRBJ2-2; D is ambiguous. CDR1 SGDLS and CDR2 YYNGEE come from the germline V gene. V was shortened by 0 bases and J by 0 bases, with 6 bases between the two germline ends. The CDR3 consists of 15 residues. CDR3 sequence (DNA): TGTGCCAGCAGCGTAGGGCTCCCGAACACCGGGGAGCTGTTTTTT. Translated: CASSVGLPNTGELFF.

This chain joins TRBV7-9 and TRBJ1-1; a possible D gene is TRBD1 (6 bases). The CDR3 is 14 residues long. Germline assignment: CDR1 SEHNR and CDR2 FQNEAQ (reference sequence). V lost 5 bases, J lost 9 bases, and 19 bases lay in between. CDR3 DNA sequence: TGTGCCAGCAGCCCCACCGGCAGGGGTCTACAAGCTTTCTTT. Translation gives CASSPTGRGLQAFF.

This clone was recorded once. The chain joins TRBV4-1 to TRBJ2-7; 9 bases are shared with TRBD2. The trim removed 0 bases at V and 6 bases at J, leaving 12 bases unmatched. CDR3 length: 17 residues. Germline V gene lookup returns CDR1 MGHRA and CDR2 YSYEKL. Here the CDR3 DNA reads TGCGCCAGCAGCCAAGATCCGCTGGCGGGAGGGCCCTCCGAGCAGTACTTC. Its protein is CASSQDPLAGGPSEQYF.

J is TRBJ2-5 and V is TRBV6-5, with D possibly being TRBD2 (7 bases). The germline V gene has CDR1 MNHEY and CDR2 SVGAGI. This CDR3 is built from 14 residues. Between the trimmed V and J ends, which lost 6 bases and 4 bases, there was a span of 15 bases. In nucleotides, the CDR3 is TGTGCCAGCAGGGGCAGGGGAGGGGGAGAGACCCAGTACTTC. Encoded protein: CASRGRGGGETQYF.

This clone was recorded only once. The gene calls are TRBV7-2 and TRBJ2-3; no definite D call. The CDR3 length is 15 residues. Germline values: CDR1 SGHTA, CDR2 FQGNSA. Trimming removed 1 base at V and 1 base at J, with 9 bases between. CDR3 region: CASSLGRRGTDTQYF. The DNA for the CDR3 is TGTGCCAGCAGCTTAGGGCGCCGGGGCACAGATACGCAGTATTTT.

The gene calls are TRBV7-2 and TRBJ2-5; D is ambiguous. Germline V lookup: CDR1 SGHTA, CDR2 FQGNSA. The CDR3 runs 13 residues. Trimming shortened V by 0 bases and J by 5 bases, and 7 bases separated the two germline ends. CDR3 bases: TGTGCCAGCAGCTTAGCTAAACCGGAGACCCAGTACTTC. Encoded protein: CASSLAKPETQYF. Based on the CDR3 plus reference TRBV7-2 and TRBJ2-5, the full variable domain is GAGVSQSPSNKVTEKGKDVELRCDPISGHTALYWYRQSLGQGLEFLIYFQGNSAPDKSGLPSDRFSAERTGGSVSTLTIQRTQQEDSAVYLCASSLAKPETQYFGPGTRLLVL.

The chain recombines TRBV2 with TRBJ1-5; D is unclear. The CDR3 length is 13 residues. Germline V gene data show CDR1 as SNHLY and CDR2 as FYNNEI. Between the trimmed V and J ends, which lost 7 bases and 2 bases, there was a span of 9 bases. The CDR3 sequence is CASNGAGNQPQHF. CDR3 sequence (DNA): TGTGCCAGCAATGGAGCAGGCAATCAGCCCCAGCATTTT.